A selection of T cell receptor beta chains follows, all from one sample in a study of tumor-infiltrating lymphocytes in primary liver carcinoma. In TCRdb, the multiplex PCR reads were re-called with MiXCR into one record per CDR3 protein. The data contain 35,000 to 40,000 distinct CDR3 sequences, roughly 80% of them singletons. Source material: tumor-adjacent normal liver tissue. These receptors all stem from a man aged 35 to 55 with primary liver carcinoma and hepatitis B virus infection. The CDR3 runs from the conserved cysteine through the conserved F or W. D genes are given only for firm matches.

V,J,D,CDR3
TRBV29-1,TRBJ2-7,TRBD2,CSAAGTSDYEQYF
TRBV4-1,TRBJ2-5,.,CASSQDGTSTQYF
TRBV29-1,TRBJ2-1,.,CSVEVANRSYNKQFF
TRBV4-3,TRBJ2-7,.,CARSQDLPYEQYF
TRBV4-3,TRBJ1-2,TRBD1,CVSSLDRGKNYGYTF
TRBV6-2/TRBV6-3,TRBJ2-7,TRBD1,CASTSFGTAYKQYF
TRBV29-1,TRBJ1-2,.,CSVSGHGGYTF
TRBV28,TRBJ2-7,.,CASNLWGGNIVEQYF
TRBV24-1,TRBJ1-4,.,CATISHSETSASNEKLFF
TRBV5-1,TRBJ2-7,.,CASSLESGVEQCF
TRBV7-9,TRBJ2-3,.,CASGSLIGTTDTQYF
TRBV14,TRBJ2-3,.,CASSQEGEDTKYF
TRBV28,TRBJ2-1,TRBD2,CASSFAGVAFGEQLF
TRBV10-3,TRBJ2-5,TRBD1,CTIIESAGGNRQETQYF
TRBV11-2,TRBJ2-7,.,CVSSSNRSSYEQYF
TRBV5-1,TRBJ1-1,TRBD1,CASTQGGECTEAFF
TRBV7-2,TRBJ1-1,TRBD1,CASSLPGQKNTEAFF
TRBV29-1,TRBJ2-4,.,CSVEDARLAKNIQYF